The 2 T cell receptor beta chains below were found in one sample sequenced in a study of T cell responses to AZD1222 COVID-19 vaccine. Sequenced by immunoSEQ multiplex PCR; TCRdb stores in-frame clones only, minus some. Of about 55,000 clones in the sample, 80% were seen once. Here the sequenced sample was peripheral blood, taken 28 days after the second AZD1222 dose. These receptors came from an adult who received the AZD1222 COVID-19 vaccine.

The V and J genes are TRBV6-5 and TRBJ1-1, with D hard to call. Trimming removed 8 bases at V and 2 bases at J, with 12 bases between. Germline-derived CDR1 and CDR2 are MNHEY and SVGAGI. The CDR3 is 13 residues long. This CDR3 is CASAEWGNTEAFF. The CDR3 DNA is TGTGCCAGCGCAGAGTGGGGAAACACTGAAGCTTTCTTT.

For this clone: At one end the junction does not follow the germline gene, possibly because of a read error. In the same sample, other DNA sequences code for this CDR3. J is TRBJ2-5 and V is TRBV30; 7 bases are a match to TRBD1. CDR3 length equals 14 residues. The V gene's germline CDR1 is GTSNPN and CDR2 SVGIG (reference sequence). The CDR3 sequence is CAWSVMVQGETQYF. In DNA form, the CDR3 reads TGTGCCTGGAGTGTAATGGTCCAGGGGGAGACTCAGTACTTC.